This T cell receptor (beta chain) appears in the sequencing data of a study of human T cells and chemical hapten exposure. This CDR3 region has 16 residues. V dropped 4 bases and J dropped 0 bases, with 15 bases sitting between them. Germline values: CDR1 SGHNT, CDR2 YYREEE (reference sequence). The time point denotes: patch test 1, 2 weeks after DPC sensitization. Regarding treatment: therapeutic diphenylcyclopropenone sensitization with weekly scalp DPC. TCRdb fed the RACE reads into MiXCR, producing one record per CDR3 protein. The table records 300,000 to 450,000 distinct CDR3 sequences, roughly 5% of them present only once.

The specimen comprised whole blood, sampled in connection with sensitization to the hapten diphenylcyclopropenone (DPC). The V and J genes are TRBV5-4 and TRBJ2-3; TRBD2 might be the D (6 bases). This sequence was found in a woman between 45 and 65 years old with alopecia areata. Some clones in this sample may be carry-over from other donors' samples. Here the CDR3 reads CASSRSTSPSTDTQYF. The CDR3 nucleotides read TGTGCCAGCAGCCGTTCCACTAGCCCGAGCACAGATACGCAGTATTTT.